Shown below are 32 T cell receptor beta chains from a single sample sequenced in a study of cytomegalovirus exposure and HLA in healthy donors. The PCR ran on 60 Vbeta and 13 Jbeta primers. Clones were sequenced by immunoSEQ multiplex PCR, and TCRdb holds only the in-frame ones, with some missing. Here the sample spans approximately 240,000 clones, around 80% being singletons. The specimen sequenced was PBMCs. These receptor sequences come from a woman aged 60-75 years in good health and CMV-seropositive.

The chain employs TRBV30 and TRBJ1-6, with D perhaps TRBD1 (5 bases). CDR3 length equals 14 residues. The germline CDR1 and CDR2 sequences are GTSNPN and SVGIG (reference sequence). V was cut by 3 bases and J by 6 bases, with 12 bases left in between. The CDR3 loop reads CAWSWGSLNSPLHF. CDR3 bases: TGTGCCTGGAGCTGGGGCAGCCTTAATTCACCCCTCCACTTT.

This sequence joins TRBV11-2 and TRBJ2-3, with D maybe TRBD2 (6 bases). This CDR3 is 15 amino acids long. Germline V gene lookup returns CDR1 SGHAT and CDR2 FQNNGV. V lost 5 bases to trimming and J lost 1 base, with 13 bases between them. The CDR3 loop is CASSPLWGGTDTQYF. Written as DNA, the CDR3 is TGTGCCAGCAGCCCATTGTGGGGGGGCACAGATACGCAGTATTTT.

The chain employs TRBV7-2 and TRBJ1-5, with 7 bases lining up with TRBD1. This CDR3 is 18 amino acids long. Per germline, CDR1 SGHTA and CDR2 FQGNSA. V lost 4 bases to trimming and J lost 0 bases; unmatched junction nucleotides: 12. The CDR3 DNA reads TGTGCCAGCAGCTACTCAGGGGGGACACAGAATAGCAATCAGCCCCAGCATTTT. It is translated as CASSYSGGTQNSNQPQHF.

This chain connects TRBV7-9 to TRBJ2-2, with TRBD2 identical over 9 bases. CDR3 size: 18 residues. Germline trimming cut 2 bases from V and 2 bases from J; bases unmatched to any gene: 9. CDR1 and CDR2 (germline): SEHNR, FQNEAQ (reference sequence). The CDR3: CASSLPSGATLNTGELFF. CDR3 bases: TGTGCCAGCAGCTTACCTAGCGGGGCCACCCTAAACACCGGGGAGCTGTTTTTT.

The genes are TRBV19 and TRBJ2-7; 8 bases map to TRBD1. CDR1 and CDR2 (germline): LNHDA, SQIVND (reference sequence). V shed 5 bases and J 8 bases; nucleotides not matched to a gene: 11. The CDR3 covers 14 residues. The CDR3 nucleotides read TGTGCCAGTAGTGTCGGACAGGGTGCTTTTCAGCAGTACTTC. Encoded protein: CASSVGQGAFQQYF.

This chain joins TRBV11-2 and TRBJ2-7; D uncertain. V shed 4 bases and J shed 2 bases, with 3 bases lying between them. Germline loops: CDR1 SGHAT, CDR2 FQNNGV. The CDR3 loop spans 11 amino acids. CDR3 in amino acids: CASSSAYEQYF. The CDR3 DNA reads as TGTGCCAGCAGCTCCGCCTACGAGCAGTACTTC. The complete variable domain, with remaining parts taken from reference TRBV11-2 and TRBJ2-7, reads EAGVAQSPRYKIIEKRQSVAFWCNPISGHATLYWYQQILGQGPKLLIQFQNNGVVDDSQLPKDRFSAERLKGVDSTLKIQPAKLEDSAVYLCASSSAYEQYFGPGTRLTVT.

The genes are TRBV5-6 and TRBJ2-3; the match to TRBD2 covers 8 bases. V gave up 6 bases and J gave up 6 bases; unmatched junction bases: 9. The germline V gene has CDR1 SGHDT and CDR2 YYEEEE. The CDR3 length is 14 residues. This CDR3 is CASTTRGVQDTQYF. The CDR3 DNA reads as TGTGCCAGCACTACGCGGGGGGTCCAGGATACGCAGTATTTT.

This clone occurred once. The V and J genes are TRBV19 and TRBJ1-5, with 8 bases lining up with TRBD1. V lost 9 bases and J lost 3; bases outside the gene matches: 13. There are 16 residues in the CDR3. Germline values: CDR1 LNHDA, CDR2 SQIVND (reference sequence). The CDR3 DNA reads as TGTGCCAGCAAGGCTCTTCCGGGACAGGTCAATCAGCCCCAGCATTTT. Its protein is CASKALPGQVNQPQHF.

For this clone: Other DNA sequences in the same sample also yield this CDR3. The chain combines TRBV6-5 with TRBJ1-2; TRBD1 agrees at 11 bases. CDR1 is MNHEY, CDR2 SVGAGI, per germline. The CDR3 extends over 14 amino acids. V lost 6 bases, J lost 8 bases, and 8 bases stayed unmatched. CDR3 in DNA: TGTGCCAGCAGCCCTAAGGACAGGGGGCAAGGCTACACCTTC. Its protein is CASSPKDRGQGYTF.

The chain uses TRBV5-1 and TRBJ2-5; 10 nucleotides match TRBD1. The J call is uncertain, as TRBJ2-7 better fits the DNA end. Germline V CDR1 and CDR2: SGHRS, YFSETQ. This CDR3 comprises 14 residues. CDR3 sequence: CASSQGTGEYEQYF. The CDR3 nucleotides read TGCGCCAGCAGCCAGGGGACAGGGGAGTACGAGCAGTACTTC.

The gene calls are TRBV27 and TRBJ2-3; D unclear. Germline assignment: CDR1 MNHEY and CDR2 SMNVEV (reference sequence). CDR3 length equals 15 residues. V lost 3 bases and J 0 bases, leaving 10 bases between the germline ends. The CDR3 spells CASSFSGTSTDTQYF. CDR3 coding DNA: TGTGCCAGCAGTTTTTCAGGAACTAGCACAGATACGCAGTATTTT.

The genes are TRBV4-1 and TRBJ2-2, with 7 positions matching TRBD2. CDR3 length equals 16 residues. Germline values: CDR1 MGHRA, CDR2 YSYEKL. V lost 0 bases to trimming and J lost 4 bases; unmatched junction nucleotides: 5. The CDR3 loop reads CASSQDPSGATGELFF. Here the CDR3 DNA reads TGCGCCAGCAGCCAAGATCCTAGCGGAGCCACCGGGGAGCTGTTTTTT.

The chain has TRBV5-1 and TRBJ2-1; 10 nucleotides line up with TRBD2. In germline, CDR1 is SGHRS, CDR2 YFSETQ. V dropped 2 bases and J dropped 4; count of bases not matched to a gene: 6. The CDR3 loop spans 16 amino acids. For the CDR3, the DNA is TGCGCCAGCAGCTTACTGAGCGGGGGGGCTTACAATGAGCAGTTCTTC. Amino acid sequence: CASSLLSGGAYNEQFF.

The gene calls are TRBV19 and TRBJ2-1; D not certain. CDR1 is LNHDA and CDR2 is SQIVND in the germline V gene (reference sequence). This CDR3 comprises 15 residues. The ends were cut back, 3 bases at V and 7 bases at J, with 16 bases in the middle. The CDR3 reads CASSIMARSGNEQFF. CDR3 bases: TGTGCCAGTAGTATTATGGCTAGGAGTGGGAATGAGCAGTTCTTC.

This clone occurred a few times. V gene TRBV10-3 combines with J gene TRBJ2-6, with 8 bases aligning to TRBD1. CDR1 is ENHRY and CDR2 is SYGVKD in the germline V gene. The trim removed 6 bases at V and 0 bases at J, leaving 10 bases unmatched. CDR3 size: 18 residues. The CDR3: CAISQRTGKSSGANVLTF. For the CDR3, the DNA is TGTGCCATCAGCCAAAGGACAGGGAAAAGCTCTGGGGCCAACGTCCTGACTTTC.

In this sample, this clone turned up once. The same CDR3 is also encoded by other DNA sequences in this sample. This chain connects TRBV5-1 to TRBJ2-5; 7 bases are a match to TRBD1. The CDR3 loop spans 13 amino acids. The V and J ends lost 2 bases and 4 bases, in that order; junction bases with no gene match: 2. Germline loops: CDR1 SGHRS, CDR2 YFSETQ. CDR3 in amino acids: CASSFNRGETQYF. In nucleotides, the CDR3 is TGCGCCAGCAGCTTCAACAGGGGAGAGACCCAGTACTTC.

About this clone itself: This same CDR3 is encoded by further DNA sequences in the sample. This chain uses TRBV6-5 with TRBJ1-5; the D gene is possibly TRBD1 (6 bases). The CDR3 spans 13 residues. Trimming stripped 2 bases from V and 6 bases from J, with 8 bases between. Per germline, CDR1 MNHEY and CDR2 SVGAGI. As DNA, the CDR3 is TGTGCCAGCAGTTACGGGGGCGGTCAGCCCCAGCATTTT. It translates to CASSYGGGQPQHF.

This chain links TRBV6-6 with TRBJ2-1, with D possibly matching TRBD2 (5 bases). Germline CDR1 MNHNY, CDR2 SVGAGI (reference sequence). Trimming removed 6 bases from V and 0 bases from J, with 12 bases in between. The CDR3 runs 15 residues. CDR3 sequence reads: CASRRTGSSYNEQFF. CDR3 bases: TGTGCCAGCAGACGGACGGGGAGCTCCTACAATGAGCAGTTCTTC.

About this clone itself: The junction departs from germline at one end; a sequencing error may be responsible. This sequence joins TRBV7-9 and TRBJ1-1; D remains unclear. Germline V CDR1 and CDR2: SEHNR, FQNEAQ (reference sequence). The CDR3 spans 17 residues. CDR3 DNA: TGTTCCAGCAGCTCAGTTCTAAGGGAGGGAATGGGCACTGAAGCTTTCTTT. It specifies CSSSSVLREGMGTEAFF.

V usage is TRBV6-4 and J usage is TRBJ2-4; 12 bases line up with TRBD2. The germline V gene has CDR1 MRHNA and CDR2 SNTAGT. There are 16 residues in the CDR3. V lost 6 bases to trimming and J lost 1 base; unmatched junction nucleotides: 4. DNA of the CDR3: TGTGCCAGCAGGCTAGCGGGGGGGAGGGCCAAAAACATTCAGTACTTC. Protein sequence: CASRLAGGRAKNIQYF.

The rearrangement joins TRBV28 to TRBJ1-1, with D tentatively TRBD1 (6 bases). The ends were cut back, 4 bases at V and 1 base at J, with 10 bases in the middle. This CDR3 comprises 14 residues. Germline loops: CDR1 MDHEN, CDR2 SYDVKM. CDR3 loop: CASSSGTSNTEAFF. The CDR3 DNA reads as TGTGCCAGCAGTTCCGGGACATCGAACACTGAAGCTTTCTTT.

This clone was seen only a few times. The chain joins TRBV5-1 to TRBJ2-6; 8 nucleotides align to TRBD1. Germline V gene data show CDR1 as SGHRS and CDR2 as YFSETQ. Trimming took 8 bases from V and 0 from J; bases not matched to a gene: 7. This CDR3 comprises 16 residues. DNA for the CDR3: TGCGCCAGTTCCCAGGGGGCCTCCTCTGGGGCCAACGTCCTGACTTTC. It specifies CASSQGASSGANVLTF.

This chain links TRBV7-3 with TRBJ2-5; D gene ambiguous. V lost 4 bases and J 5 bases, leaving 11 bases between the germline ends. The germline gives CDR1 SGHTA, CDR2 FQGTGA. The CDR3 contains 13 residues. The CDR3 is CASSSSPRETQYF. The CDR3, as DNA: TGTGCCAGCAGCTCTTCCCCCCGGGAGACCCAGTACTTC.

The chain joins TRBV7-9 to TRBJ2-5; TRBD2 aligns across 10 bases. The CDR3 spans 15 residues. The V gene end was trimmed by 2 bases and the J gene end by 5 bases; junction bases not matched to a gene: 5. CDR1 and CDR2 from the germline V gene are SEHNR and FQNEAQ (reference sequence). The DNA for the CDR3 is TGTGCCAGCAGCTTACTAGCGGGAGTAGATGAGACCCAGTACTTC. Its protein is CASSLLAGVDETQYF.

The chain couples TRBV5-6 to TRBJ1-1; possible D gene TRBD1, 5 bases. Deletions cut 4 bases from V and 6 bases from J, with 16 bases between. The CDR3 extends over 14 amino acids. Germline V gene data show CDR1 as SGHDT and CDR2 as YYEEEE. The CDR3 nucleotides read TGTGCCAGCAGCCCAGGGCCCTTGGACGCTGAAGCTTTCTTT. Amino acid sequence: CASSPGPLDAEAFF.

CDR3 nucleotide sequence: TGTGCCAGCAGTGAACCCTACCTACGCGGTTCACCCCTCCACTTT. Its translation: CASSEPYLRGSPLHF. This rearrangement joins TRBV25-1 to TRBJ1-6; D unclear. Germline-derived CDR1 and CDR2 are MGHDK and SYGVNS. V gave up 2 bases and J gave up 9 bases, with 14 bases separating them. The length of the CDR3 is 15 residues.

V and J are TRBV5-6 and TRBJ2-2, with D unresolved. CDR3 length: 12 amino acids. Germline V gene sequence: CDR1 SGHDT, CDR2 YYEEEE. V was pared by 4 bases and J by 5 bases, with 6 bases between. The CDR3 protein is CASSPLTGELFF. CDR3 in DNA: TGTGCCAGCAGCCCTTTAACCGGGGAGCTGTTTTTT.

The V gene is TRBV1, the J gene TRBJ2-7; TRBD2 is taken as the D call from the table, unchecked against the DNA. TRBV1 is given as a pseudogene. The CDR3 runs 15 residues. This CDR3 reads CTYPGTSGGIYEQYF. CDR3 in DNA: TGCACCTACCCCGGGACTAGCGGGGGAATCTACGAGCAGTACTTC.

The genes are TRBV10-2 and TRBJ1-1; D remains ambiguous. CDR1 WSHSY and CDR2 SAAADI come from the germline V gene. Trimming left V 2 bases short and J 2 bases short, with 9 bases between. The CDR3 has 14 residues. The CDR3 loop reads CASSEARRNTEAFF. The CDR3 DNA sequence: TGCGCCAGCAGTGAGGCACGGAGAAACACTGAAGCTTTCTTT.

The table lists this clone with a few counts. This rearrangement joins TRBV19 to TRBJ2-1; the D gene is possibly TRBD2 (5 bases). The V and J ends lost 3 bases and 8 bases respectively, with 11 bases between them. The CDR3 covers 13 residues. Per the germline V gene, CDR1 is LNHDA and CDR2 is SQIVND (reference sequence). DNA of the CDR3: TGTGCCAGTAGTATCATAGGGAGCGATGAGCAGTTCTTC. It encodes CASSIIGSDEQFF. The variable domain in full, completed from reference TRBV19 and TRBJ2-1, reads DGGITQSPKYLFRKEGQNVTLSCEQNLNHDAMYWYRQDPGQGLRLIYYSQIVNDFQKGDIAEGYSVSREKKESFPLTVTSAQKNPTAFYLCASSIIGSDEQFFGPGTRLTVL.

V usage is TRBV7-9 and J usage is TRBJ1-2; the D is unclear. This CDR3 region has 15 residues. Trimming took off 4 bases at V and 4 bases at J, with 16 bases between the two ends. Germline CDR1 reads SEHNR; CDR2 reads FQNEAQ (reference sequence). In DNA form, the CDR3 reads TGTGCCAGCAGCTCCCCCCCTCTAGGGAGCTATGGCTACACCTTC. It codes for CASSSPPLGSYGYTF. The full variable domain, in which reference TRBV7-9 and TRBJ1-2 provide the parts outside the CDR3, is DTGVSQNPRHKITKRGQNVTFRCDPISEHNRLYWYRQTLGQGPEFLTYFQNEAQLEKSRLLSDRFSAERPKGSFSTLEIQRTEQGDSAMYLCASSSPPLGSYGYTFGSGTRLTVV.

This chain's CDR3 is CASSVGATEGNEQFF. CDR3 nucleotide sequence: TGTGCCAGCAGCGTGGGAGCGACGGAGGGTAATGAGCAGTTCTTC. This chain uses TRBV9 with TRBJ2-1; TRBD2 might be the D (6 bases). With 2 bases removed from V and 7 bases from J, the gap between germline ends came to 16 bases. CDR3 length equals 15 residues. Germline V gene sequence: CDR1 SGDLS, CDR2 YYNGEE.